This T cell receptor beta chain was retrieved from a study of T cell repertoires in cytomegalovirus infection (dated by TCRdb to between 2018 and 2021). In terms of the full investigation: Alongside well-studied HLA-B-restricted epitopes, the peptide stimulations were aimed at recently identified HLA-C-restricted CMV epitopes, whose presentation resists viral immunomodulation. Because public TCR beta signatures pointed to carriage of CMV infection together with the matching HLA type, the HLA type of each donor mattered for the analysis. What the research found in general, with its limitations: In both this cohort and an independent roughly 350-donor cohort, the cumulative frequency of public TCR beta family members distinguished carriers of CMV infection plus the relevant HLA type. The ex vivo response was dominated by HLA-C-restricted CMV-specific TCR beta clonotypes, which also provided the single most frequent clonotype in two of eight donors.

Points on this clonotype: The specificity of this receptor is unknown. One base away there is no much larger clone; base qualities are not given.

The sequencing machine was an Illumina HiSeq 1500. In TCRdb, the public reads were trimmed at Q25 with fastp and aligned with MiXCR, with productive beta chains retained. Identical CDR3 protein sequences are pooled into one entry, listed with their most common genes and DNA. In this sample the table shows some 480,000 distinct CDR3 sequences, 30% to 40% of which occur a single time. 17% of the sample belongs to the ten largest clones. Reading from cysteine to phenylalanine, the CDR3 counts 15 amino acids. This entry keeps only the CDR3 DNA: 45 bases, framed from base 1. The CDR1 and CDR2 encoded by the germline V gene are SGDLS and YYNGEE. Between the V and J ends, shortened by 0 bases and 0 bases respectively, the junction contains 7 bases. In the paper's terms, the treatment or condition label means: in vitro stimulation with specific CMV peptide epitopes to enrich CMV-specific T cells.

This TCR derives from a human donor in good health (CMV status not recorded). Some clones in this sample may be carry-over from other donors' samples. The input for sequencing was cultured PBMCs, taken from culture after CMV antigen stimulation. Rearrangement joined TRBV9 to TRBJ1-5, with an unclear D gene assignment. The CDR3 reads as follows: CASSVEPSSNQPQHF. The sequence in DNA is TGTGCCAGCAGCGTAGAACCGAGTAGCAATCAGCCCCAGCATTTT. Joined to the reference TRBV9 and TRBJ1-5 proteins, this CDR3 gives the full variable domain: DSGVTQTPKHLITATGQRVTLRCSPRSGDLSVYWYQQSLDQGLQFLIQYYNGEERAKGNILERFSAQQFPDLHSELNLSSLELGDSALYFCASSVEPSSNQPQHFGDGTRLSIL.